This T cell receptor (beta chain) was recovered during a study of OX40 agonist ivuxolimab in advanced cancers. Findings and limits, study-wide: The average count of expanded clones was higher among CD8+ T cells than among CD4+. At 0.1 to 3.0 mg/kg and by week 6, clonal expansion occurred in CD4+ and CD8+ blood T cells.

Autoimmune disease history or systemic immunosuppression led to patient exclusion. This clone has just one count. Its antigen is not known. Clones were sequenced by immunoSEQ multiplex PCR, and TCRdb holds only the in-frame ones, with some missing. The sample holds 20,000 to 25,000 clones, roughly 80% seen once. Germline lookup yields CDR1 WNHNN and CDR2 SYGVQD (reference sequence). The CDR3 extends over 16 amino acids. V dropped 4 bases and J dropped 0; count of bases not matched to a gene: 4. The origin of this receptor is an adult with an advanced solid tumor such as melanoma, head and neck, liver or kidney cancer. V and J are TRBV10-1 and TRBJ2-1; 9 bases are shared with TRBD2. Sample: CD4+ or CD8+ T cells sorted from blood, taken in a trial of the OX40 agonist ivuxolimab. CDR3 bases: TGCGCCAGCAGTGCGCGGGGGGGCTCCTCCTACAATGAGCAGTTCTTC. Protein: CASSARGGSSYNEQFF.